A single sample is the source of the 7 T cell receptor beta chains below, sequenced in a study of T cells in Graves' hyperthyroidism and ophthalmopathy. Amplification of TCR beta CDR3 regions used RNA as the template. Carried out on the TCR CDR3, a first-round RT-PCR used the HTBI primer set. MiXCR, run by TCRdb on the multiplex PCR reads, gives a single entry per CDR3 protein. The sample has over 350,000 distinct CDR3 sequences; about 14% are singletons. Sequenced material: blood. Source of these receptors: a man aged 45-65 years with Graves' ophthalmopathy.

Ten or more counts support this clonotype. The chain has TRBV7-9 and TRBJ2-1, with D perhaps TRBD2 (6 bases). The CDR3 length is 16 residues. The germline gives CDR1 SEHNR, CDR2 FQNEAQ (reference sequence). Trimming stripped 3 bases from V and 6 bases from J, with 18 bases between. CDR3 bases: TGTGCCAGCAGCTTTTCGACTAGATCATTGGGCAATGAGCAGTTCTTC. It is translated as CASSFSTRSLGNEQFF.

The chain links TRBV28 to TRBJ2-1, with D maybe TRBD2 (5 bases). The CDR3 covers 16 residues. Trimming stripped 5 bases from V and 3 bases from J, with 17 bases between. CDR1 is MDHEN and CDR2 is SYDVKM in the germline V gene. CDR3 DNA sequence: TGTGCCAGCAGTCCCTCTCTAGCAGAAGTCTACAATGAGCAGTTCTTC. Its protein product is CASSPSLAEVYNEQFF.

This clonotype was seen repeatedly, ten times or more. V and J are TRBV14 and TRBJ2-3; D not certain. Germline V gene lookup returns CDR1 SGHDN and CDR2 FVKESK. Trimming left V 4 bases short and J 8 bases short, with 16 bases between. This CDR3 contains 14 residues. CDR3 nucleotides: TGTGCCAGCAGCCGAAGTGGTCTTCCGAGTACGCAGTATTTT. It codes for CASSRSGLPSTQYF.

The sample holds a few counts of this clonotype. V and J are TRBV4-1 and TRBJ2-5; 7 bases are shared with TRBD1. Germline V CDR1 and CDR2: MGHRA, YSYEKL. This CDR3 is 15 amino acids long. With 1 base clipped from V and 5 bases from J, the junction kept 7 bases outside the gene matches. In DNA form, the CDR3 reads TGCGCCAGCAGCCAAGGGGACAGTTTGATGGAGACCCAGTACTTC. Translating it yields CASSQGDSLMETQYF.

This clonotype has a count of ten or more. This rearrangement joins TRBV7-9 to TRBJ2-4; weak D call: TRBD1 (6 bases). V was cut by 4 bases and J by 3 bases, with 10 bases left in between. Germline CDR1 is SEHNR and CDR2 is FQNEAQ (reference sequence). This CDR3 comprises 14 residues. For the CDR3, the DNA is TGTGCCAGCAGCTCCACAGGGTTCAAAAACATTCAGTACTTC. It is translated as CASSSTGFKNIQYF.

CDR3 residues: CASSLFLTGTGNTEAFF. CDR3 DNA: TGTGCCAGCAGCTTGTTCCTAACCGGGACAGGAAACACTGAAGCTTTCTTT. This chain links TRBV7-9 with TRBJ1-1; 8 bases agree with TRBD1. Germline V gene data show CDR1 as SEHNR and CDR2 as FQNEAQ (reference sequence). This CDR3 is built from 17 residues. V was clipped by 3 bases and J by 2 bases; unmatched bases: 11. Filled out from reference TRBV7-9 and TRBJ1-1, the complete variable domain reads DTGVSQNPRHKITKRGQNVTFRCDPISEHNRLYWYRQTLGQGPEFLTYFQNEAQLEKSRLLSDRFSAERPKGSFSTLEIQRTEQGDSAMYLCASSLFLTGTGNTEAFFGQGTRLTVV.

The chain employs TRBV12-3 or TRBV12-4 and TRBJ2-5, with D possibly matching TRBD2 (6 bases). V was clipped by 6 bases and J by 5 bases, with 13 bases between them. CDR3 length: 13 amino acids. The chain's CDR3 is CASSQRAEETQYF. The CDR3 region has the DNA TGTGCCAGCAGCCAGCGGGCGGAGGAGACCCAGTACTTC.